The 18 T cell receptor beta chains presented below share a single source sample, sequenced in a study of T-cell memory formation after mild COVID-19. TCRdb re-called the 5' RACE reads with MiXCR, one entry per CDR3 protein. In the table there are 470,000 or so distinct CDR3 sequences, around a sixth of which are singletons. Sequencing was performed on PBMCs or a T cell subset sorted from them (not recorded which). Receptors were obtained from an adult woman who had mild COVID-19 (a few samples of this study predate the infection). Cell type and time point are not known.

The chain carries TRBV9 and TRBJ1-2; 7 nucleotides align to TRBD1. Per germline, CDR1 SGDLS and CDR2 YYNGEE. CDR3 length: 14 amino acids. Trimming took 0 bases from V and 5 from J; bases not matched to a gene: 4. The CDR3 sequence is CASSVDNRGYGYTF. CDR3 nucleotides: TGTGCCAGCAGCGTAGATAACAGGGGTTATGGCTACACCTTC.

This clonotype was observed a few times. This sequence joins TRBV2 and TRBJ2-7; D may correspond to TRBD1 or TRBD2 (5 bases each). The CDR3 is 13 amino acids. Germline lookup yields CDR1 SNHLY and CDR2 FYNNEI. Trimming pared 6 bases from V and 5 bases from J, leaving 14 bases between. The chain's CDR3 is CASRTVRRHEQYF. The CDR3 region has the DNA TGTGCCAGCAGGACAGTTAGGAGGCACGAGCAGTACTTC.

This chain connects TRBV19 to TRBJ1-1; D unresolved. Trimming cost V 11 bases and J 9 bases, with 25 bases left between them. Germline lookup yields CDR1 LNHDA and CDR2 SQIVND (reference sequence). This CDR3 spans 14 amino acids. The CDR3 sequence: CAVSGRTETRQAFF. The CDR3 coding sequence is TGTGCCGTCAGTGGGCGGACCGAAACACGCCAAGCTTTCTTT.

This clonotype was observed a few times. The chain joins TRBV5-1 to TRBJ1-1; D call uncertain. This CDR3 spans 14 amino acids. Germline assignment: CDR1 SGHRS and CDR2 YFSETQ. Trimming took 5 bases from V and 1 from J, leaving 12 bases between them. Here the CDR3 reads CASRRGSGNTEAFF. The CDR3 coding sequence is TGCGCCAGCAGACGTGGTAGCGGGAACACTGAAGCTTTCTTT.

This clonotype has just a few counts. This chain connects TRBV12-3 or TRBV12-4 to TRBJ2-7; no definite D call. The V and J ends lost 1 base and 3 bases respectively, with 10 bases between them. The CDR3 totals 14 residues. CDR3 amino acids: CASSLERNFYEQYF. CDR3 DNA sequence: TGTGCCAGCAGTTTAGAACGTAACTTCTACGAGCAGTACTTC.

There are a few counts of this clonotype. The chain uses TRBV20-1 and TRBJ1-2; D uncertain. CDR1 is DFQATT, CDR2 SNEGSKA, per germline (reference sequence). The CDR3 is made up of 13 amino acids. Trimming removed 6 bases from V and 6 bases from J, with 17 bases in between. This CDR3 reads CSAPPQVNHGYTF. CDR3 DNA: TGCAGTGCCCCCCCCCAGGTTAATCATGGCTACACCTTC.

The chain carries TRBV10-3 and TRBJ2-1; the match to TRBD2 covers 10 bases. V gave up 6 bases and J gave up 8 bases; unmatched junction bases: 13. The length of the CDR3 is 16 residues. CDR1 and CDR2 from the germline V gene are ENHRY and SYGVKD. DNA for the CDR3: TGTGCCATCAGCGGATCCGGTCTAGCGGGAGCAGATGAGCAGTTCTTC. This codes for CAISGSGLAGADEQFF.

This sequence joins TRBV9 and TRBJ2-5; D may be TRBD2 (6 bases). V was trimmed by 3 bases and J by 5 bases, leaving 17 bases between them. The CDR3 runs to 15 residues. Germline CDR1 SGDLS, CDR2 YYNGEE. CDR3 coding DNA: TGTGCCAGCAGCGGAGAGTTTGGAGGGGAGGAGACCCAGTACTTC. This codes for CASSGEFGGEETQYF.

This clonotype was counted between two and nine times. This chain connects TRBV12-3 or TRBV12-4 to TRBJ1-1; TRBD1 matches 7 bases. J gave up 0 bases and V 5 bases, and 6 bases lay outside the gene matches. CDR3 length: 15 residues. The CDR3 spells CASSQNRGLNTEAFF. CDR3 nucleotides: TGTGCCAGCAGTCAAAACAGGGGACTGAACACTGAAGCTTTCTTT.

This clonotype was seen just once. The CDR3 nucleotides are TGCAGTGCTAGAGTTCCGGGATTGAACACCGGGGAGCTGTTTTTT. Protein product: CSARVPGLNTGELFF. The chain couples TRBV20-1 to TRBJ2-2, with D possibly TRBD2 on 5 matching bases. CDR1 is DFQATT and CDR2 is SNEGSKA in the germline V gene (reference sequence). The CDR3 totals 15 residues. V was clipped by 1 base and J by 1 base, with 10 bases between them.

A note on this clonotype: A much larger clonotype is one base distant, so this may be a read error. The V gene is TRBV30, the J gene TRBJ1-1; a possible D gene is TRBD1 (5 bases). Per the germline V gene, CDR1 is GTSNPN and CDR2 is SVGIG (reference sequence). Trimming left V 1 base short and J 4 bases short, with 7 bases between. CDR3 length: 12 residues. CDR3 sequence: CAWSGGGTEAFF. For the CDR3, the DNA is TGTGCCTGGAGTGGGGGGGGCACTGAAGCTTTCTTT. Drawing the rest from reference TRBV30 and TRBJ1-1, the complete variable domain is SQTIHQWPATLVQPVGSPLSLECTVEGTSNPNLYWYRQAAGRGLQLLFYSVGIGQISSEVPQNLSASRPQDRQFILSSKKLLLSDSGFYLCAWSGGGTEAFFGQGTRLTVV.

This clonotype was seen a handful of times. This chain connects TRBV5-1 to TRBJ2-2; 7 bases agree with TRBD1. This CDR3 is 16 amino acids long. Germline V gene sequence: CDR1 SGHRS, CDR2 YFSETQ. V dropped 4 bases and J dropped 1; count of bases not matched to a gene: 7. The CDR3 reads CASSELTGWNTGELFF. CDR3 sequence (DNA): TGCGCCAGCAGCGAACTGACAGGGTGGAACACCGGGGAGCTGTTTTTT. The whole variable domain, filled in from reference TRBV5-1 and TRBJ2-2, reads KAGVTQTPRYLIKTRGQQVTLSCSPISGHRSVSWYQQTPGQGLQFLFEYFSETQRNKGNFPGRFSGRQFSNSRSEMNVSTLELGDSALYLCASSELTGWNTGELFFGEGSRLTVL.

The J gene is TRBJ1-6, the V gene TRBV7-2, with D possibly matching TRBD1 (5 bases). CDR1 and CDR2 (germline): SGHTA, FQGNSA. The CDR3 is made up of 15 amino acids. Trimming pared 3 bases from V and 7 bases from J, leaving 13 bases between. The CDR3 nucleotides are TGTGCCAGCAGCTTTACATCGCAGGGAAATTCACCCCTCCACTTT. Its translation: CASSFTSQGNSPLHF.

This clonotype was detected a few times. The genes are TRBV5-4 and TRBJ2-5; 13 bases are a match to TRBD2. V was clipped by 4 bases and J by 5 bases; unmatched bases: 5. From germline, CDR1 is SGHNT and CDR2 YYREEE (reference sequence). The CDR3 contains 15 residues. The CDR3 DNA follows: TGTGCCAGCAGCCACGGGACTAGCGGGGAGGAGACCCAGTACTTC. Its protein product is CASSHGTSGEETQYF.

The V gene is TRBV11-2, the J gene TRBJ2-1, with 10 bases lining up with TRBD2. Per the germline V gene, CDR1 is SGHAT and CDR2 is FQNNGV. Germline trimming cut 3 bases from V and 2 bases from J; bases unmatched to any gene: 7. This CDR3 contains 17 residues. CDR3 protein: CASSFGLGLAPYNEQFF. Here the CDR3 DNA reads TGTGCCAGCAGCTTTGGGCTGGGACTAGCGCCCTACAATGAGCAGTTCTTC.

This clonotype was found many times. J is TRBJ2-3 and V is TRBV7-2; perhaps TRBD2 as D (6 bases). The V gene's germline CDR1 is SGHTA and CDR2 FQGNSA. The CDR3 is 15 residues long. Trimming left V 2 bases short and J 2 bases short, with 11 bases between. The CDR3 DNA reads TGTGCCAGCAGCTTAAACGGCGGGACCACAGATACGCAGTATTTT. It yields the protein CASSLNGGTTDTQYF. Together with reference TRBV7-2 and TRBJ2-3, the CDR3 gives the full variable domain: GAGVSQSPSNKVTEKGKDVELRCDPISGHTALYWYRQSLGQGLEFLIYFQGNSAPDKSGLPSDRFSAERTGGSVSTLTIQRTQQEDSAVYLCASSLNGGTTDTQYFGPGTRLTVL.

This clonotype was observed a few times. V gene TRBV9 combines with J gene TRBJ2-3, with 12 bases lining up with TRBD2. Trimming removed 0 bases from V and 3 bases from J; junction bases left unmatched: 11. The germline CDR1 and CDR2 sequences are SGDLS and YYNGEE. This CDR3 spans 19 amino acids. For the CDR3, the DNA is TGTGCCAGCAGCGTAGGAATATTGGGGACTAGCGGGCAAACAGATACGCAGTATTTT. Protein: CASSVGILGTSGQTDTQYF.

Only a few counts were recorded for this clonotype. The V call is TRBV12-3 or TRBV12-4, the J call TRBJ1-2; weak D call: TRBD1 (5 bases). CDR3 size: 16 residues. Deletions cut 4 bases from V and 4 bases from J, with 19 bases between. This CDR3 is CASSSTQGRGGYGYTF. The CDR3 nucleotides are TGTGCCAGCAGTTCCACCCAGGGAAGGGGAGGCTATGGCTACACCTTC.